This passage covers 3 T cell receptor beta chains from one sample sequenced in a study of radiation and T cells in renal cell carcinoma. Time point defined: baseline pretreatment blood. Indicated treatment: 15 Gy SBRT to primary tumor, nephrectomy 4 weeks later. The method was immunoSEQ multiplex PCR; TCRdb's version includes in-frame clones alone and lacks a portion of them. Seen here are 100,000 to 150,000 clones, about four fifths observed once, and the top ten hold 2.5% to 3.5%. The input for sequencing was blood, taken from a patient whose treatment included radiotherapy and nephrectomy. The source is a woman aged 55-70 years with renal cell carcinoma.

This chain joins TRBV9 and TRBJ1-2; tentatively, D is TRBD1 (5 bases). Between the trimmed V and J ends, which lost 4 bases and 4 bases, there was a span of 8 bases. The CDR3 runs 12 residues. Germline V gene lookup returns CDR1 SGDLS and CDR2 YYNGEE. The CDR3 here is CASSPGGYGYTF. CDR3 DNA: TGTGCCAGCAGCCCGGGGGGCTATGGCTACACCTTC.

This rearrangement joins TRBV19 to TRBJ2-7; maybe TRBD1 (6 bases). Per the germline V gene, CDR1 is LNHDA and CDR2 is SQIVND (reference sequence). Trimming took off 4 bases at V and 2 bases at J, with 9 bases between the two ends. This CDR3 is 13 amino acids long. CDR3 DNA sequence: TGTGCCAGTAGTAGGCAGGGGACCTACGAGCAGTACTTC. It codes for CASSRQGTYEQYF.

The gene calls are TRBV6-1 and TRBJ1-1; D unclear. The CDR3 consists of 14 residues. The V end was cut by 2 bases, the J end by 4 bases, with 11 bases between. Germline V gene sequence: CDR1 MNHNS, CDR2 SASEGT. The CDR3 DNA sequence: TGTGCCAGCAGTGAAACGTGGTGGGGCACTGAAGCTTTCTTT. It encodes CASSETWWGTEAFF.